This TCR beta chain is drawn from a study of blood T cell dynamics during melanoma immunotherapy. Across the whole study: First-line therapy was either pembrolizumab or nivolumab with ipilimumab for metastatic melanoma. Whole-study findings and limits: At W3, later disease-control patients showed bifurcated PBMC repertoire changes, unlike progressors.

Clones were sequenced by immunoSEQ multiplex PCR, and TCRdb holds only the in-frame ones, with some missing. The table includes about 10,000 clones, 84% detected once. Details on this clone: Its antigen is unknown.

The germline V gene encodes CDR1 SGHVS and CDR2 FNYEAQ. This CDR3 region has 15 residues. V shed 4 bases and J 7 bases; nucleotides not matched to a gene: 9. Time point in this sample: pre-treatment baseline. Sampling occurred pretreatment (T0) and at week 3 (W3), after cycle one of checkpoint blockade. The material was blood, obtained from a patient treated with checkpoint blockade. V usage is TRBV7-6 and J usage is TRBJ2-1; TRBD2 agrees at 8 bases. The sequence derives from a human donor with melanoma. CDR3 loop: CASSSINRGGNEQFF. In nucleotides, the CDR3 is TGTGCCAGCAGCTCAATAAACCGGGGGGGGAATGAGCAGTTCTTC.